The present T cell receptor beta chain was sequenced within a study of blood T cell repertoires in COVID-19. On the study more broadly: Donors in the United States, Italy and Spain gave samples during acute or convalescent COVID-19.

Methods used by the authors: Reference gene primer amplification gave nucleated cell count estimates. The method was immunoSEQ multiplex PCR; TCRdb's version includes in-frame clones alone and lacks a portion of them. V, J and clone size were drawn from that table, and D and trimming were deduced from the DNA. The sample has some 20,000 clones; around 85% are singletons. CDR1 is LGHDT, CDR2 YNNKEL, per germline (reference sequence). The CDR3 is 16 residues long. Trimming took 2 bases from V and 5 from J; bases not matched to a gene: 9. Sequencing was done on a sample of peripheral blood. The source of this sequence is an elderly man with acute or convalescent COVID-19. The chain has TRBV3-1 (or the pseudogene TRBV3-2) and TRBJ2-7, with TRBD2 identical over 10 bases. CDR3: CASSQNSGGIRDEQYF. CDR3 sequence (DNA): TGTGCCAGCAGCCAAAATAGCGGGGGGATAAGGGACGAGCAGTACTTC.